This T cell receptor beta chain was captured by sequencing in a study of T cell responses to AZD1222 COVID-19 vaccine. Looking at the study overall: The analysis combined second doses at about 4 or about 12 weeks.

Germline CDR1 and CDR2: SQVTM and ANQGSEA. The J segment lost 0 bases and the V segment lost 7 bases, leaving 25 bases of the junction unmatched. This CDR3 is 22 amino acids long. Libraries were prepared by immunoSEQ multiplex PCR; TCRdb keeps only in-frame clonotypes and omits some of them. The data contain about 100,000 clones, roughly 91% of them singletons. Study conclusions and caveats: The study identified only five to seven AZD1222 recipients as seropositive at baseline. There were mostly white British donors and more females than males, and clonal diversity was possibly underestimated. The CD4 TCRs associated with vaccination extended across spike and predominated at 160-218 and 743-854.

About this clone itself: Its antigen is as yet unknown.

Source: peripheral blood, taken on day 0 of AZD1222 vaccination. J is TRBJ2-3 and V is TRBV29-1; TRBD2 agrees at 13 bases. This TCR derives from an adult in good health. The CDR3 DNA is TGCAGCGCCCTGGGGCCAGGGCCCGATTGGACTAGCGGGAGACCTAGCACAGATACGCAGTATTTT. It specifies CSALGPGPDWTSGRPSTDTQYF.